These T cell receptor beta chains were read from a single sample in a study of cytomegalovirus exposure and HLA in healthy donors. Measured with immunoSEQ multiplex PCR; TCRdb has only the in-frame clones, and not every one. The repertoire holds 120,000 or so clones, with over 70% as singletons. Sequences were obtained from PBMCs. Every receptor here comes from a woman aged 40 to 50 in good health and CMV-seropositive. The CDR3 runs from the conserved cysteine through the conserved F or W. The D gene is left open where the match is weak.

NA | TRBJ2-6 | TRBV7-9 | CASRDSSGANVLTF | TGTGCCAGCAGGGACAGCTCTGGGGCCAACGTCCTGACTTTC
TRBD1 | TRBJ2-1 | TRBV27 | CASSVSDGTVDQFF | TGTGCCAGCAGTGTATCCGACGGGACAGTCGATCAGTTCTTC
TRBD2 | TRBJ2-7 | TRBV4-3 | CASSQGRVSGGEQYF | TGCGCCAGCAGCCAAGGTCGCGTTAGCGGGGGTGAGCAGTACTTC
NA | TRBJ2-7 | TRBV9 | CASSSGDYYEQYF | TGTGCCAGCAGCTCCGGGGATTACTACGAGCAGTACTTC
NA | TRBJ2-1 | TRBV1 | CTSSPLPGLTYNEQFF | TGCACCAGCAGTCCCCTCCCGGGACTAACCTACAATGAGCAGTTCTTC
NA | TRBJ2-1 | TRBV7-9 | CASSRLGHNEQFF | TGTGCCAGCAGCCGCCTGGGCCACAATGAGCAGTTCTTC
NA | TRBJ2-7 | TRBV19 | CASSDLGSRGLDEQYF | TGTGCCAGTAGCGACCTTGGTAGCAGGGGTCTGGACGAGCAGTACTTC
TRBD1 | TRBJ1-1 | TRBV6-4 | CASSVGTGNTEAFF | TGTGCCAGCAGTGTCGGGACAGGAAACACTGAAGCTTTCTTT
NA | TRBJ2-5 | TRBV7-8 | CASSTGQSTETQYF | TGTGCCAGCAGCACTGGACAGTCCACGGAGACCCAGTACTTC
TRBD1 | TRBJ2-1 | TRBV5-1 | CASSRYPGTGNGEQFF | TGCGCCAGCAGCCGATACCCAGGGACAGGGAACGGTGAGCAGTTCTTC
NA | TRBJ1-4 | TRBV19 | CASSLRVKTVF | TGTGCCAGTAGTCTCAGGGTGAAAACTGTTTTT
NA | TRBJ1-1 | TRBV19 | CASSMAGSGGTTEAFF | TGTGCCAGTAGTATGGCGGGCTCGGGGGGGACCACTGAAGCTTTCTTT
TRBD1 | TRBJ2-5 | TRBV11-3 | CASSLGHGQVRETQYF | TGTGCCAGCAGCTTAGGCCACGGACAGGTTCGAGAGACCCAGTACTTC